Sequencing of this TCR beta chain was carried out in a study of blood T cell repertoires in COVID-19. Trimming left V 2 bases short and J 3 bases short, with 11 bases between. Germline CDR1 and CDR2: SGHNT and YYREEE (reference sequence). The CDR3 covers 14 residues. Using immunoSEQ multiplex PCR, the repertoire was profiled, and TCRdb retains in-frame clones only, with some absent. This table has approximately 200,000 clones, around 85% appearing once. The chain joins TRBV5-4 to TRBJ1-1, with a possible D match to TRBD1 (6 bases). The source of this sequence is a woman aged 50 to 65 with acute or convalescent COVID-19. Sequenced input: peripheral blood. In DNA, the CDR3 is TGTGCCAGCAGCTTCGATGGACAGCACACTGAAGCTTTCTTT. Amino acids: CASSFDGQHTEAFF.